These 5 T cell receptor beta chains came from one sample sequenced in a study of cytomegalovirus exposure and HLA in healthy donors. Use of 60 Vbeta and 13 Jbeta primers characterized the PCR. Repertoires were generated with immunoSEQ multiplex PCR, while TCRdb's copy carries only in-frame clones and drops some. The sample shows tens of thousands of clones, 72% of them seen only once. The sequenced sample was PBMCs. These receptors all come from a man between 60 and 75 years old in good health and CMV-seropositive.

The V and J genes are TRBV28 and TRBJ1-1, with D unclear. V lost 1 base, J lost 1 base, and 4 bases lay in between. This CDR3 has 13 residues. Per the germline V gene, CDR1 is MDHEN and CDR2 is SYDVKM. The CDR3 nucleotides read TGTGCCAGCAGTTTATCGGGGAACACTGAAGCTTTCTTT. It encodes CASSLSGNTEAFF.

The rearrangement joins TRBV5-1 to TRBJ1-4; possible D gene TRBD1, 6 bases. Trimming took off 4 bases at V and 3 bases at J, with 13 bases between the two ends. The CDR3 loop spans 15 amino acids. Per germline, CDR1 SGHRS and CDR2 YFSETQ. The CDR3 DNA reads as TGCGCCAGCAGCCCCAGACAGGCCTCTAATGAAAAACTGTTTTTT. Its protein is CASSPRQASNEKLFF.

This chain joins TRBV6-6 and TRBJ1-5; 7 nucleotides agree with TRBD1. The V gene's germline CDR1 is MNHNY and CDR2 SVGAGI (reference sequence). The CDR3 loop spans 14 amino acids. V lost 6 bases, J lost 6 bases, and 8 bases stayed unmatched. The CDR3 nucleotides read TGTGCCAGCAGGACCGGGACAGTGGGTCAGCCCCAGCATTTT. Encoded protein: CASRTGTVGQPQHF.

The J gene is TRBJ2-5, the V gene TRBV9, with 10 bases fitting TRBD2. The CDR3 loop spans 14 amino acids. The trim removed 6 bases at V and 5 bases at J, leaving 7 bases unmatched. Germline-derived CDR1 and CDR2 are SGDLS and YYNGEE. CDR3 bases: TGTGCCAGCAACTCAGGGACTAGCGCGGAGACCCAGTACTTC. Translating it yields CASNSGTSAETQYF.

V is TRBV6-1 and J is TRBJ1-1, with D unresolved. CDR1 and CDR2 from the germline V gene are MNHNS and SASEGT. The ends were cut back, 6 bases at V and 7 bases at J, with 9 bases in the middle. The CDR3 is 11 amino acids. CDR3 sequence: CASRIQVEAFF. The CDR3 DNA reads TGTGCCAGCAGGATCCAGGTTGAAGCTTTCTTT.